The 24 T cell receptor beta chains below were found in one sample sequenced in a study of OX40 agonist ivuxolimab in advanced cancers. The assay was immunoSEQ multiplex PCR, and TCRdb's table has in-frame clones only and misses some. This sample yields 45,000 to 55,000 clones, of which around 85% are seen a single time; 0.95% to 1.3% belongs to the top ten. The sequences come from CD4+ or CD8+ T cells sorted from blood, collected in a trial of the OX40 agonist ivuxolimab. The receptors derive from an adult with an advanced solid tumor such as melanoma, head and neck, liver or kidney cancer.

The V and J genes are TRBV29-1 and TRBJ2-2, with TRBD2 matching over 10 bases. The trim removed 4 bases at V and 7 bases at J, leaving 9 bases unmatched. The V gene's germline CDR1 is SQVTM and CDR2 ANQGSEA. There are 15 residues in the CDR3. CDR3 in amino acids: CSVALAGVQSGELFF. The DNA of the CDR3 is TGCAGCGTTGCCCTAGCGGGGGTACAAAGCGGGGAGCTGTTTTTT.

This chain links TRBV7-2 with TRBJ2-1; 9 bases line up with TRBD2. From germline, CDR1 is SGHTA and CDR2 FQGNSA. The length of the CDR3 is 15 residues. V dropped 1 base and J dropped 7; count of bases not matched to a gene: 5. The CDR3, as DNA: TGTGCCAGCAGCTTAGGCGGGAGGGCAGTTAATGAGCAGTTCTTC. Protein sequence: CASSLGGRAVNEQFF. Full variable domain (outside the CDR3, taken from reference TRBV7-2 and TRBJ2-1): GAGVSQSPSNKVTEKGKDVELRCDPISGHTALYWYRQSLGQGLEFLIYFQGNSAPDKSGLPSDRFSAERTGGSVSTLTIQRTQQEDSAVYLCASSLGGRAVNEQFFGPGTRLTVL.

The genes are TRBV7-6 and TRBJ2-7; 10 nucleotides align to TRBD2. V trimming: 8 bases; J trimming: 2 bases; junction bases outside the gene matches: 9. Germline V CDR1 and CDR2: SGHVS, FNYEAQ. This CDR3 region has 15 residues. The CDR3 nucleotides read TGTGCCAGCCAAGAGGGACTAGCGCCAACCTACGAGCAGTACTTC. Protein sequence: CASQEGLAPTYEQYF.

This chain uses TRBV5-1 with TRBJ2-2; 13 bases align to TRBD2. The V and J ends lost 3 bases and 5 bases, in that order; junction bases with no gene match: 4. CDR1 is SGHRS, CDR2 YFSETQ, per germline. The CDR3 runs to 16 residues. CDR3 protein: CASSSGTSGDTGELFF. The DNA of the CDR3 is TGCGCCAGCAGCTCCGGGACTAGCGGGGATACCGGGGAGCTGTTTTTT.

This sequence joins TRBV7-6 and TRBJ2-3, with D perhaps matching TRBD1 or TRBD2 (5 bases each). The ends were cut back, 1 base at V and 6 bases at J, with 17 bases in the middle. CDR3 size: 16 residues. CDR1 and CDR2 (germline): SGHVS, FNYEAQ. The CDR3 sequence is CASSLGLGAVPDTQYF. In DNA form, the CDR3 reads TGTGCCAGCAGCTTAGGCCTCGGGGCGGTCCCGGATACGCAGTATTTT.

This clone has only one observation. The V gene is TRBV29-1, the J gene TRBJ1-5, with D unclear. From germline, CDR1 is SQVTM and CDR2 ANQGSEA. The CDR3 runs to 14 residues. V was cut by 5 bases and J by 6 bases, with 17 bases left in between. The CDR3 spells CSVQTVGGSQPQHF. The CDR3 DNA reads TGCAGCGTTCAGACCGTCGGAGGGAGTCAGCCCCAGCATTTT.

This chain's CDR3 is CASSPFAGGLNTGELFF. Here the CDR3 DNA reads TGTGCCAGCAGCCCCTTCGCAGGGGGCCTGAACACCGGGGAGCTGTTTTTT. The chain combines TRBV4-2 with TRBJ2-2; TRBD1 aligns across 8 bases. Germline CDR1 and CDR2: LGHNA and YNFKEQ. CDR3 length: 17 residues. V dropped 4 bases and J dropped 1; count of bases not matched to a gene: 8.

The chain uses TRBV5-1 and TRBJ2-6; 11 bases match TRBD2. Germline-derived CDR1 and CDR2 are SGHRS and YFSETQ. With V trimmed by 4 bases and J by 4 bases, 10 bases remained unmatched. CDR3 length: 18 amino acids. The CDR3 coding sequence is TGCGCCAGCAGCCCAAACTCCGGGACTAGCGGAGGGGCCAACGTCCTGACTTTC. Protein: CASSPNSGTSGGANVLTF.

The rearrangement joins TRBV6-6 to TRBJ2-7; D call uncertain. The ends were cut back, 2 bases at V and 8 bases at J, with 16 bases in the middle. Per germline, CDR1 MNHNY and CDR2 SVGAGI (reference sequence). The CDR3 totals 14 residues. CDR3 sequence (DNA): TGTGCCAGCAGTTACCCTGGTTCCATGGGCAAGCAGTACTTC. Protein product: CASSYPGSMGKQYF.

The chain is built from TRBV5-4 and TRBJ1-6; 9 bases map to TRBD1. Looked up from germline, CDR1 is SGHNT and CDR2 is YYREEE (reference sequence). The CDR3 is 17 residues long. V shed 4 bases, J shed 6 bases, and the junction held 11 bases outside the gene matches. The CDR3 DNA reads TGTGCCAGCAGCCCCTGGGGGGGGACAGGGAGTAATTCACCCCTCCACTTT. As protein: CASSPWGGTGSNSPLHF. Based on the CDR3 plus reference TRBV5-4 and TRBJ1-6, the full variable domain is ETGVTQSPTHLIKTRGQQVTLRCSSQSGHNTVSWYQQALGQGPQFIFQYYREEENGRGNFPPRFSGLQFPNYSSELNVNALELDDSALYLCASSPWGGTGSNSPLHFGNGTRLTVT.

J is TRBJ1-4 and V is TRBV19; D call uncertain. There are 15 residues in the CDR3. The V gene's germline CDR1 is LNHDA and CDR2 SQIVND (reference sequence). V gave up 0 bases and J gave up 3 bases, with 8 bases separating them. The CDR3 spells CASSIEDRPNEKLFF. The CDR3 DNA sequence: TGTGCCAGTAGTATAGAGGACCGCCCTAATGAAAAACTGTTTTTT.

This clone was recorded only once. This chain links TRBV30 with TRBJ2-7; D not certain. The germline V and J ends were trimmed by 0 bases and 0 bases, with 6 bases remaining between them. This CDR3 has 13 amino acids. Germline V gene lookup returns CDR1 GTSNPN and CDR2 SVGIG (reference sequence). CDR3 sequence (DNA): TGTGCCTGGAGTGTATCGTTCTCCTACGAGCAGTACTTC. It codes for CAWSVSFSYEQYF.

V is TRBV19 and J is TRBJ2-3; 10 positions match TRBD2. The CDR3 spans 18 residues. The V gene's germline CDR1 is LNHDA and CDR2 SQIVND (reference sequence). The V gene end was trimmed by 6 bases and the J gene end by 6 bases; junction bases not matched to a gene: 18. CDR3 nucleotides: TGTGCCAGTAGGCCGGGACTAGCGACACCGCGGCGAGGGGATACGCAGTATTTT. Amino acid sequence: CASRPGLATPRRGDTQYF.

This clone was counted only a few times. The rearrangement uses TRBV5-1 and TRBJ1-4, with 10 positions matching TRBD1. The CDR3 contains 18 residues. The ends lost 3 bases at V and 0 bases at J; junction bases unmatched: 8. Germline V CDR1 and CDR2: SGHRS, YFSETQ. CDR3: CASSYRDRGRATNEKLFF. CDR3 coding DNA: TGCGCCAGCAGCTACCGGGACAGGGGAAGAGCAACTAATGAAAAACTGTTTTTT.

This chain connects TRBV19 to TRBJ2-3; D may be TRBD1 (5 bases). The CDR3 is made up of 15 amino acids. In germline, CDR1 is LNHDA, CDR2 SQIVND (reference sequence). V was clipped by 5 bases and J by 8 bases, with 20 bases between them. DNA of the CDR3: TGTGCCAGTAGTCCAGGGTCCTCTTCGGCCGGTACGCAGTATTTT. This translates into CASSPGSSSAGTQYF.

The chain uses TRBV6-5 and TRBJ2-7; 13 positions match TRBD2. Trimming removed 5 bases from V and 5 bases from J; junction bases left unmatched: 6. From germline, CDR1 is MNHEY and CDR2 SVGAGI. The CDR3 totals 15 residues. The CDR3 DNA reads as TGTGCCAGCAGTACGGGGACTAGCGGGAAAGACGAGCAGTACTTC. Translation gives CASSTGTSGKDEQYF.

The chain uses TRBV20-1 and TRBJ1-1, with unresolved D. With 6 bases removed from V and 5 bases from J, the gap between germline ends came to 10 bases. CDR3 length: 11 residues. Germline V CDR1 and CDR2: DFQATT, SNEGSKA (reference sequence). The CDR3 region is CSAGRLTEAFF. The CDR3 DNA is TGCAGTGCCGGGCGGCTAACTGAAGCTTTCTTT.

The CDR3 protein is CASGLAVQETQYF. The CDR3 DNA follows: TGTGCCAGCGGACTAGCGGTCCAAGAGACCCAGTACTTC. This chain joins TRBV27 and TRBJ2-5; TRBD2 agrees at 10 bases. There are 13 residues in the CDR3. The germline CDR1 and CDR2 sequences are MNHEY and SMNVEV (reference sequence). The V segment lost 8 bases and the J segment 1 base; nucleotides outside the gene matches: 1.

CDR3 region: CASSLGSQETQYF. CDR3 bases: TGTGCCAGCAGCTTGGGGAGCCAAGAGACCCAGTACTTC. The genes are TRBV5-4 and TRBJ2-5; D is unresolved. Trimming left V 0 bases short and J 1 base short, with 4 bases between. The CDR3 is 13 residues long. Germline V gene data show CDR1 as SGHNT and CDR2 as YYREEE (reference sequence). The complete variable domain, with remaining parts taken from reference TRBV5-4 and TRBJ2-5, reads ETGVTQSPTHLIKTRGQQVTLRCSSQSGHNTVSWYQQALGQGPQFIFQYYREEENGRGNFPPRFSGLQFPNYSSELNVNALELDDSALYLCASSLGSQETQYFGPGTRLLVL.

The chain combines TRBV19 with TRBJ2-5; 7 nucleotides line up with TRBD2. V shed 4 bases and J 4 bases; nucleotides not matched to a gene: 9. This CDR3 contains 15 residues. The germline gives CDR1 LNHDA, CDR2 SQIVND (reference sequence). The CDR3 reads CASSNAGVSVETQYF. The CDR3 DNA sequence: TGTGCCAGTAGTAACGCGGGAGTTTCTGTAGAGACCCAGTACTTC.

CDR3 DNA sequence: TGCGCCAGCAGCTTGGGACAGGGGGGCGAAAAACTGTTTTTT. Translating it yields CASSLGQGGEKLFF. The gene calls are TRBV5-1 and TRBJ1-4, with 9 bases aligning to TRBD1. Germline V gene lookup returns CDR1 SGHRS and CDR2 YFSETQ. V lost 0 bases, J lost 8 bases, and 2 bases stayed unmatched. This CDR3 has 14 residues.

This chain joins TRBV5-5 and TRBJ1-2; TRBD1 matches 8 bases. Losses at the gene ends were 1 base for V and 1 base for J; bases not matched to a gene: 6. The CDR3 is 16 amino acids. Germline CDR1 reads SGHKS; CDR2 reads YYEKEE (reference sequence). The DNA for the CDR3 is TGTGCCAGCAGCTTGCAGGGGGCCTCCGTTAACTATGGCTACACCTTC. Translating it yields CASSLQGASVNYGYTF.

This clone has just one count. The chain links TRBV7-3 to TRBJ2-2; no clear D gene. Trimming pared 1 base from V and 4 bases from J, leaving 7 bases between. The germline V gene encodes CDR1 SGHTA and CDR2 FQGTGA. The CDR3 spans 14 residues. The CDR3 loop is CASSLRGGTGELFF. Here the CDR3 DNA reads TGTGCCAGCAGCTTAAGGGGTGGCACCGGGGAGCTGTTTTTT.

The chain couples TRBV5-1 to TRBJ2-7, with a tentative D call TRBD2 (6 bases). With 4 bases removed from V and 5 bases from J, the gap between germline ends came to 19 bases. CDR3 size: 15 residues. Germline CDR1 SGHRS, CDR2 YFSETQ. The CDR3 region has the DNA TGCGCCAGCAGCCTTTTTGGGGGGAAGGCGGACGAGCAGTACTTC. This translates into CASSLFGGKADEQYF.